Below are 8 T cell receptor beta chains sequenced from a single sample in a study of regulatory T cells in long-lasting Graves disease. The sample's time point: persistent/refractory GD, antithyroid drugs over 5 years with positive TRAb. Preparation of the TCR library used RNA extracted from PBMCs. Construction of the TCR beta libraries employed iRepertoire HTBI primers in conjunction with Arm-PCR of CDR3 regions. TCRdb ran MiXCR on the multiplex PCR reads and lists one entry per CDR3 protein. Of about 340,000 distinct CDR3 sequences listed, about 18% were seen once; the top ten hold just under 30%. This sample comprised peripheral blood mononuclear cells (PBMCs), obtained when the disease was refractory, from a patient treated with antithyroid drugs. These TCRs come from a female donor with Graves disease.

This clonotype was seen at least ten times. The J gene is TRBJ2-2, the V gene TRBV20-1; D possibly corresponds to TRBD1 (6 bases). The CDR3 loop spans 14 amino acids. V was cut by 6 bases and J by 5 bases, with 16 bases left in between. Germline V lookup: CDR1 DFQATT, CDR2 SNEGSKA (reference sequence). The CDR3 loop is CSAIVGARTGELFF. DNA for the CDR3: TGCAGTGCCATTGTGGGGGCGCGGACCGGGGAGCTGTTTTTT.

Many counts were recorded for this clonotype. This chain links TRBV12-3 or TRBV12-4 with TRBJ2-2; D is ambiguous. The germline V and J ends were trimmed by 0 bases and 1 base, with 6 bases remaining between them. This CDR3 is built from 15 residues. CDR3 protein: CASSLAELNTGELFF. The CDR3 DNA follows: TGTGCCAGCAGTTTAGCGGAGCTGAACACCGGGGAGCTGTTTTTT.

This clonotype showed up many times. This rearrangement joins TRBV6-2 or TRBV6-3 to TRBJ2-7, with 7 bases identical to TRBD2. V shed 1 base, J shed 3 bases, and the junction held 6 bases outside the gene matches. Germline assignment: CDR1 MNHEY and CDR2 SVGEGT. The CDR3 covers 15 residues. CDR3 DNA sequence: TGTGCCAGCAGTTACTGGACTAGGAGGGACTACGAGCAGTACTTC. It specifies CASSYWTRRDYEQYF.

This clonotype was found a few times. This chain joins TRBV28 and TRBJ2-3; D not resolved. The CDR3 runs 12 residues. Germline CDR1 and CDR2: MDHEN and SYDVKM. V dropped 7 bases and J dropped 6 bases, with 11 bases sitting between them. The CDR3 nucleotides are TGTGCCAGCAAACCGTTTTGGGATACGCAGTATTTT. Translated: CASKPFWDTQYF. The whole variable domain, remainder taken from reference TRBV28 and TRBJ2-3, is DVKVTQSSRYLVKRTGEKVFLECVQDMDHENMFWYRQDPGLGLRLIYFSYDVKMKEKGDIPEGYSVSREKKERFSLILESASTNQTSMYLCASKPFWDTQYFGPGTRLTVL.

The table lists this clonotype with many counts. The gene calls are TRBV5-1 and TRBJ2-7; 9 nucleotides match TRBD2. There are 14 residues in the CDR3. Germline V gene sequence: CDR1 SGHRS, CDR2 YFSETQ. The ends lost 6 bases at V and 2 bases at J; junction bases unmatched: 6. The CDR3 reads CASNVAGGTYEQYF. For the CDR3, the DNA is TGCGCCAGCAACGTCGCGGGGGGGACCTACGAGCAGTACTTC.

The genes are TRBV11-2 and TRBJ2-1; possibly TRBD1 for D (5 bases). The germline V gene has CDR1 SGHAT and CDR2 FQNNGV. V was trimmed by 3 bases and J by 6 bases, leaving 15 bases between them. The CDR3 spans 15 residues. CDR3 in amino acids: CASSFGANGFNEQFF. The CDR3, as DNA: TGTGCCAGCAGCTTTGGGGCCAACGGGTTCAATGAGCAGTTCTTC.

This clonotype has ten or more counts. The rearrangement uses TRBV3-1 and TRBJ2-5, with D possibly TRBD1 on 6 matching bases. Trimming cost V 4 bases and J 5 bases, with 14 bases left between them. Germline CDR1 reads LGHDT; CDR2 reads YNNKEL (reference sequence). CDR3 length equals 14 residues. The CDR3 nucleotides read TGTGCCAGCAGCCCGTGGACAGTATCGGAGACCCAGTACTTC. It is translated as CASSPWTVSETQYF.

V gene TRBV5-1 combines with J gene TRBJ1-1; TRBD1 aligns across 12 bases. The CDR3 is made up of 14 amino acids. Germline lookup yields CDR1 SGHRS and CDR2 YFSETQ. The V gene end was trimmed by 4 bases and the J gene end by 12 bases; junction bases not matched to a gene: 10. The chain's CDR3 is CASSGTWDRGQTFF. CDR3 nucleotides: TGCGCCAGCAGCGGGACCTGGGACAGGGGGCAAACTTTCTTT.